Given below is one TCR beta chain in context. The clone's antigen remains unknown. Base qualities are not provided; no much larger clone lies one nucleotide away. The sample belongs to a study of brain T cells in children with intractable seizures (TCRdb year 2021). In terms of the full investigation: As a first screen for immune gene transcripts, resected brain tissue from roughly 57 pediatric epilepsy surgery cases was run on a NanoString immunology panel. Among the approximately 12 selected surgery cases, eight also had pre-surgery blood sequenced, leaving four with brain tissue only. The study at large found these results: Viral specificity was inferred solely from CDR3 sequence similarity, and the HCMV serostatus of the patients was not known. Because pre- and post-surgery blood were sequenced to different depths, clones absent from the pre-surgery sample may reflect undersampling.

TCR beta chain sequences were generated from genomic DNA using the immunoSEQ assay. For the original study's pipeline: CDR3 sequences not starting with the conserved framework cysteine at position 104 were manually removed. To get clonality, the normalized Shannon's Diversity Index was subtracted from one, giving values from 0 (maximal diversity) to 1 (oligoclonal). To check whether a given CDR3 had different frequencies in two samples, for example brain versus blood, chi-squared comparison-of-proportions tests were used. Public clonotypes were identified through searches of immuneACCESS, and similarity to known antiviral clonotypes was evaluated with the VDJdb browser. Not all clones reach the TCRdb copy of this immuneACCESS table, which keeps in-frame sequences only. Checked studies attribute under half of the gap to unresolved V genes and leave the rest unexplained. V and J calls and clone size follow that table, whereas D and trimming were derived from the DNA. This sample is represented by under 400,000 clones; over 90% of them were singletons. The ten top clones hold 4.5% to 7% of the sample.

Sample time point, as interpreted from the label and publication: blood from clinic visit 5 months post-surgery; TSC patient then seizure free. The surgery cases with the highest brain T cell transcript signatures were chosen for TCR beta chain sequencing of brain tissue, and also of blood when blood was available. Prior to surgery, the patients had been treated with at least one anti-epileptic drug. TCR-sequenced patients were children with drug-resistant epilepsy due to tuberous sclerosis complex, focal cortical dysplasia, Rasmussen encephalitis or hemimegalencephaly. The Monarch genomic DNA purification kit was used to extract bulk genomic DNA from unsorted brain tissue and from whole blood. The germline V gene sets CDR1 to SGHRS and CDR2 to YFSETQ. From the cysteine through the phenylalanine, the CDR3 covers 19 amino acids. The kept DNA is CDR3 alone, 57 bases in frame from the first base. Trimming at the junction amounts to 3 bases on V and 0 bases on J, and the germline ends lie 19 bases apart.

This receptor chain uses TRBV5-1 and TRBJ2-6; a tentative D match to TRBD1 spans 6 bases. The sample here was peripheral blood, taken roughly 5 months after surgery. The TCR originated in a boy younger than two with tuberous sclerosis and intractable seizures. The sequenced DNA is TGCGCCAGCAGCTCCGAGGACAGAGGTGCTTTCTCTGGGGCCAACGTCCTGACTTTC. Its protein is CASSSEDRGAFSGANVLTF.